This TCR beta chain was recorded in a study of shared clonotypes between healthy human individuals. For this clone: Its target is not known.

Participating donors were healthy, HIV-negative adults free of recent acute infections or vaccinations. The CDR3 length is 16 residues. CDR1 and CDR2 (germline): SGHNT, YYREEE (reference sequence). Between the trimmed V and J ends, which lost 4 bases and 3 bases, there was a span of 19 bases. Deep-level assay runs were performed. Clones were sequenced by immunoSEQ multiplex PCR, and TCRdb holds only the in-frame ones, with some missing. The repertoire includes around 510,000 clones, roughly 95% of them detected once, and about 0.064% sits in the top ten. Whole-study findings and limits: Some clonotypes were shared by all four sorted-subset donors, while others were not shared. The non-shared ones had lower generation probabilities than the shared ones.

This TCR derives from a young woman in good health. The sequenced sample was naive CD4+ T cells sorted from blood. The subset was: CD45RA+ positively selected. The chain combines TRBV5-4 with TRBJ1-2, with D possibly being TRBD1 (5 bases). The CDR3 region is CASSKNFAGEDYGYTF. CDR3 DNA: TGTGCCAGCAGCAAAAACTTCGCGGGGGAGGACTATGGCTACACCTTC. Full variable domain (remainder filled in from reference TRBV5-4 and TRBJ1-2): ETGVTQSPTHLIKTRGQQVTLRCSSQSGHNTVSWYQQALGQGPQFIFQYYREEENGRGNFPPRFSGLQFPNYSSELNVNALELDDSALYLCASSKNFAGEDYGYTFGSGTRLTVV.